Sequencing of this TCR beta chain was carried out in a study of read filtering for tumor transcriptome and immune sequencing. Study summary: Fewer than 10 patients were R-ISS I, some 15 were R-ISS II, 7 were R-ISS III. Overall study findings and caveats: Without single-read clonotypes, shared clonotype proportions correlated more between IR-seq and RNA-seq.

V trimming: 3 bases; J trimming: 2 bases; junction bases outside the gene matches: 1. The CDR3 runs 16 residues. Germline V gene data show CDR1 as SGHRS and CDR2 as YFSETQ. Molecular barcoded adaptors covering alpha/delta and beta/gamma chains were used on 400 ng RNA. TCRdb reprocessed the reads via MiXCR and lists one record per CDR3 protein. The sample gives about 62,000 distinct CDR3 sequences, around 19% of which show up once; around 9.9% is in the top ten. This clonotype was counted at least ten times. The antigen remains undetermined. This clonotype was obtained from a donor at least 40 years old with multiple myeloma. Sequencing was performed on a population of CD138-negative cells sorted from bone marrow. The V call is TRBV5-1, the J call TRBJ2-6, with 11 bases matching TRBD1. The CDR3 spells CASSWTGGAGANVLTF. The CDR3 DNA is TGCGCCAGCAGCTGGACAGGGGGCGCTGGGGCCAACGTCCTGACTTTC.